Given below is one T cell receptor beta chain in context. Its antigen is still unknown. This sample is part of a study of OX40 agonist ivuxolimab in advanced cancers. About the research overall: Age averaged around 60 years (range about 23 to 80), and roughly 80% were male. Anti-PD-1, anti-PD-L1 or anti-CTLA-4 therapy given earlier was allowed, and around 40% had some.

Study findings and constraints: Individuals who were partial responders at 0.1-3.0 mg/kg had clonal expansion that ranked among the lowest. Within 6 weeks, CD4+ and CD8+ blood T cells expanded clonally at 0.1 to 3.0 mg/kg.

Here immunoSEQ multiplex PCR was the method, and the copy in TCRdb shows in-frame clones only, minus some. The sample lists around 60,000 clones, around 93% seen once, with around 2% in the top ten. With V trimmed by 5 bases and J by 4 bases, 6 bases remained unmatched. Germline assignment: CDR1 MNHNY and CDR2 SVGAGI (reference sequence). The CDR3 totals 15 residues. The clonotype originates from an adult with an advanced solid tumor such as melanoma, head and neck, liver or kidney cancer. The rearrangement uses TRBV6-6 and TRBJ1-5; 9 positions agree with TRBD1. Sequencing was performed on CD4+ or CD8+ T cells sorted from blood, taken in a trial of the OX40 agonist ivuxolimab. The CDR3 protein is CASSDPTGGNQPQHF. The DNA of the CDR3 is TGTGCCAGCAGTGATCCGACAGGGGGGAATCAGCCCCAGCATTTT.